Detailed here is one TCR beta chain. At one boundary the junction diverges from the germline segment, which might be a read error. Sample treatment: preoperative locoregional IRX-2 cytokine immunotherapy. This phase Ib study tested locoregional IRX-2 cytokine immunotherapy given before surgery. Profiling relied on immunoSEQ multiplex PCR, and the TCRdb table lists in-frame clones only, not all of them. The table has roughly 40,000 clones, 60% to 80% seen once; the top ten hold 1.2%. Germline lookup yields CDR1 MNHGY and CDR2 SAAAGT. This CDR3 has 14 residues. The record originates from a study of preoperative IRX-2 immunotherapy in early breast cancer.

The receptor was isolated from a human donor with breast cancer. The material was tumor tissue, obtained after IRX-2 immunotherapy. This chain connects TRBV6-8 to TRBJ1-2; D not resolved. CDR3 loop: CASSDSEGARGYTF. The DNA for the CDR3 is TGTGCCAGCAGTGACTCCGAGGGAGCTAGGGGCTACACCTTC.